This TCR beta chain stems from a study of blood T cell repertoires in COVID-19. Authors' analysis steps: Reference gene primers were amplified, and this amplification served to estimate nucleated cell counts. This table comes from immunoSEQ multiplex PCR, and its TCRdb copy is limited to in-frame clones, with some not included. V and J calls plus clone size are reproduced from that table; the DNA served to infer D and trimming. The sample lists about 64,000 clones, 85% to 90% occurring once. The V gene's germline CDR1 is WSHSY and CDR2 SAAADI. Unmatched junction bases numbered 12, after V lost 10 bases and J lost 4 bases. This CDR3 has 14 residues.

The chain has TRBV10-2 and TRBJ2-7, with 8 bases that match TRBD1. The sample comprised PBMCs or T cells enriched from blood (not recorded which). The source of this sequence is a middle-aged woman who had recovered from COVID-19. This chain's CDR3 is CAIDPGTGAYEQYF. CDR3 coding DNA: TGCGCCATTGATCCCGGGACAGGAGCGTACGAGCAGTACTTC.